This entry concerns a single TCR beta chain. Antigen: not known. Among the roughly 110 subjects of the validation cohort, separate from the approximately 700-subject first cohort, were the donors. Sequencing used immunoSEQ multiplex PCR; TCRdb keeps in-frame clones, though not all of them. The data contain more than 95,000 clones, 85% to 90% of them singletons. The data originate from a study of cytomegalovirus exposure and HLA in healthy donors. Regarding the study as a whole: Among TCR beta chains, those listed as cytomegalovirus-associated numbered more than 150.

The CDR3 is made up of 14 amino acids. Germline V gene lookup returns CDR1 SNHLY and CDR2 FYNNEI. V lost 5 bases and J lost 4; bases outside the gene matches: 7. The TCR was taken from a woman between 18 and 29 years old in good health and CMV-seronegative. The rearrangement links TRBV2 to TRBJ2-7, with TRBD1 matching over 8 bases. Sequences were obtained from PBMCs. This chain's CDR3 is CASSSGGAGYEQYF. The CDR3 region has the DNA TGTGCCAGCAGTTCAGGGGGCGCAGGGTACGAGCAGTACTTC.